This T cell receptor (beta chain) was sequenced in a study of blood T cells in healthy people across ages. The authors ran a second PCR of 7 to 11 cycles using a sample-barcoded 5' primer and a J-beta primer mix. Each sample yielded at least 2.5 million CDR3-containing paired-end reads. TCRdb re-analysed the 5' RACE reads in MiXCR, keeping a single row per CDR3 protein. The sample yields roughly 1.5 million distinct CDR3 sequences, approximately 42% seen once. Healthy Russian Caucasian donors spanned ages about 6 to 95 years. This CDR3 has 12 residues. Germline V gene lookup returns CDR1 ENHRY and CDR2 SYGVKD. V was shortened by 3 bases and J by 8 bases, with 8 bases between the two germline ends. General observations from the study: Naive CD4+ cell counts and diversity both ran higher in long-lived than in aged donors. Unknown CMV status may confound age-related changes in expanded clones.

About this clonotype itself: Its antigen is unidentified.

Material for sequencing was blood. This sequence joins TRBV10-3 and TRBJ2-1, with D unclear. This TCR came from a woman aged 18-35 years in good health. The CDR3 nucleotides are TGTGCCATCAGTGATGTGAGTGATGAGCAGTTCTTC. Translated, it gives CAISDVSDEQFF.